This is a list of T cell receptor beta chains from one sample in a study of blood T cell repertoires in COVID-19. Data came from immunoSEQ multiplex PCR; TCRdb stores just in-frame clones and leaves some out. The sample contains roughly 300,000 clones, roughly 85% of which appear only once. Material: peripheral blood. The source is a human donor in a cohort sampled during active COVID-19. CDR3s include the opening cysteine and the closing phenylalanine or tryptophan. Each record gives: clone size, J gene, D gene, V gene, CDR3 protein, CDR3 DNA. A D gene is named only where the DNA matches it firmly. Clone size is not always given. Where it is, it says once, few, many or a class for expanded clones.

abundance: -; j_gene: TRBJ1-1; d_gene: TRBD1; v_gene: TRBV7-9; CDR3aa: CASSLEPGQVNTEAFF; CDR3nt: TGTGCCAGCAGCTTAGAACCGGGACAGGTGAACACTGAAGCTTTCTTT
abundance: -; j_gene: TRBJ1-4; d_gene: -; v_gene: TRBV3-1/TRBV3-2; CDR3aa: CASSQAFNEKLFF; CDR3nt: TGTGCCAGCAGCCAAGCTTTTAATGAAAAACTGTTTTTT
abundance: -; j_gene: TRBJ2-1; d_gene: TRBD1; v_gene: TRBV12-5; CDR3aa: CASGLVPRQNKGQNNEQFF; CDR3nt: TGTGCTAGTGGTTTGGTACCACGGCAAAATAAGGGACAGAACAATGAGCAGTTCTTC
abundance: -; j_gene: TRBJ2-7; d_gene: TRBD1; v_gene: TRBV12-3/TRBV12-4; CDR3aa: CASLGQGAYEQYF; CDR3nt: TGTGCCAGCCTAGGACAGGGGGCTTACGAGCAGTACTTC
abundance: -; j_gene: TRBJ2-1; d_gene: -; v_gene: TRBV7-8; CDR3aa: CASSLAHSGSSYNEQFF; CDR3nt: TGTGCCAGCAGCTTAGCACATTCGGGGAGCTCCTACAATGAGCAGTTCTTC
abundance: once; j_gene: TRBJ2-1; d_gene: -; v_gene: TRBV5-4; CDR3aa: CASSRNGGIWNEQFF; CDR3nt: TGTGCCAGCAGCCGAAACGGAGGAATTTGGAATGAGCAGTTCTTC
abundance: -; j_gene: TRBJ1-2; d_gene: -; v_gene: TRBV6-5; CDR3aa: CASSYSPGESYGYTF; CDR3nt: TGTGCCAGCAGTTACAGTCCAGGGGAAAGCTATGGCTACACCTTC
abundance: -; j_gene: TRBJ1-5; d_gene: TRBD1; v_gene: TRBV6-5; CDR3aa: CASSRTGDKDQPQHF; CDR3nt: TGTGCCAGCAGCAGGACAGGGGACAAAGATCAGCCCCAGCATTTT
abundance: -; j_gene: TRBJ2-7; d_gene: -; v_gene: TRBV18; CDR3aa: CASSRGDYEQYF; CDR3nt: TGTGCCAGCTCCCGCGGAGACTACGAGCAGTACTTC
abundance: -; j_gene: TRBJ2-1; d_gene: TRBD2; v_gene: TRBV9; CDR3aa: CASSASVERGGNEQFF; CDR3nt: TGTGCCAGCAGCGCCTCTGTAGAGCGGGGAGGGAATGAGCAGTTCTTC
abundance: -; j_gene: TRBJ2-2; d_gene: -; v_gene: TRBV7-8; CDR3aa: CASSESLRIELTGELFF; CDR3nt: TGTGCCAGCAGCGAATCACTTCGAATCGAACTCACCGGGGAGCTGTTTTTT
abundance: -; j_gene: TRBJ1-5; d_gene: -; v_gene: TRBV24-1; CDR3aa: CATSDLHSEQPQHF; CDR3nt: TGTGCCACCAGTGATTTGCACTCTGAACAGCCCCAGCATTTT
abundance: -; j_gene: TRBJ2-2; d_gene: -; v_gene: TRBV24-1; CDR3aa: CATSDTGELFF; CDR3nt: TGTGCCACCTCAGACACCGGGGAGCTGTTTTTT
abundance: -; j_gene: TRBJ1-1; d_gene: -; v_gene: TRBV27; CDR3aa: CASSSLGGTEAFF; CDR3nt: TGTGCCAGCAGTTCACTAGGTGGGACTGAAGCTTTCTTT
abundance: once; j_gene: TRBJ1-2; d_gene: -; v_gene: TRBV12-3/TRBV12-4; CDR3aa: CASRSRGYGYTF; CDR3nt: TGTGCCAGCAGGTCCCGGGGGTATGGCTACACCTTC
abundance: -; j_gene: TRBJ2-3; d_gene: TRBD1; v_gene: TRBV19; CDR3aa: CASKVQGGTDTQYF; CDR3nt: TGTGCCAGTAAAGTACAGGGGGGCACAGATACGCAGTATTTT
abundance: -; j_gene: TRBJ1-1; d_gene: -; v_gene: TRBV19; CDR3aa: CASSIHRENTEAFF; CDR3nt: TGTGCCAGTAGTATCCACAGGGAGAACACTGAAGCTTTCTTT
abundance: -; j_gene: TRBJ2-3; d_gene: TRBD2; v_gene: TRBV6-5; CDR3aa: CASWGGGAFDTQYF; CDR3nt: TGTGCCAGCTGGGGCGGGGGGGCGTTTGATACGCAGTATTTT
abundance: -; j_gene: TRBJ1-2; d_gene: -; v_gene: TRBV12-5; CDR3aa: CASGLAEPYRANYGYTF; CDR3nt: TGTGCTAGTGGTTTGGCCGAACCCTACAGGGCCAACTATGGCTACACCTTC
abundance: -; j_gene: TRBJ2-1; d_gene: TRBD2; v_gene: TRBV25-1; CDR3aa: CASSDGGGAGNEQFF; CDR3nt: TGTGCCAGCAGTGATGGCGGGGGGGCCGGGAATGAGCAGTTCTTC
abundance: -; j_gene: TRBJ1-1; d_gene: -; v_gene: TRBV6-6; CDR3aa: CASSYSYGTEAFF; CDR3nt: TGTGCCAGCAGTTACTCGTACGGGACTGAAGCTTTCTTT
abundance: -; j_gene: TRBJ1-2; d_gene: TRBD1; v_gene: TRBV29-1; CDR3aa: CSGVTGQSYGYTF; CDR3nt: TGCAGCGGTGTGACAGGGCAGTCCTATGGCTACACCTTC
abundance: -; j_gene: TRBJ2-1; d_gene: TRBD1; v_gene: TRBV6-5; CDR3aa: CASSTGQGSYNEQFF; CDR3nt: TGTGCCAGCAGTACGGGACAGGGGTCTTACAATGAGCAGTTCTTC
abundance: many; j_gene: TRBJ1-2; d_gene: -; v_gene: TRBV5-4; CDR3aa: CASSLQSYGYTF; CDR3nt: TGTGCCAGCAGCTTACAGTCCTATGGCTACACCTTC
abundance: -; j_gene: TRBJ2-5; d_gene: -; v_gene: TRBV12-5; CDR3aa: CASGLSGVETQYF; CDR3nt: TGTGCTAGTGGTTTGTCGGGGGTAGAGACCCAGTACTTC
abundance: many; j_gene: TRBJ2-1; d_gene: TRBD1; v_gene: TRBV5-1; CDR3aa: CASSERQGPTSSYNEQFF; CDR3nt: TGCGCCAGCAGCGAGAGACAGGGGCCAACTAGCTCCTACAATGAGCAGTTCTTC
abundance: -; j_gene: TRBJ1-6; d_gene: -; v_gene: TRBV7-6; CDR3aa: CASSLTYRDRDYSSYNSPLHF; CDR3nt: TGTGCCAGCAGCTTAACCTACAGGGATAGAGACTACAGCTCCTATAATTCACCCCTCCACTTT
abundance: -; j_gene: TRBJ1-2; d_gene: -; v_gene: TRBV4-1; CDR3aa: CASSQVVVTYGYTF; CDR3nt: TGCGCCAGCAGCCAAGTTGTAGTAACCTATGGCTACACCTTC
abundance: -; j_gene: TRBJ2-2; d_gene: TRBD1; v_gene: TRBV10-1; CDR3aa: CASSGRTGNTGELFF; CDR3nt: TGCGCCAGCAGTGGGAGGACAGGGAACACCGGGGAGCTGTTTTTT
abundance: -; j_gene: TRBJ2-2; d_gene: TRBD1; v_gene: TRBV2; CDR3aa: CASSGTGGDTGELFF; CDR3nt: TGTGCCAGCAGTGGGACAGGGGGCGATACCGGGGAGCTGTTTTTT
abundance: once; j_gene: TRBJ1-2; d_gene: TRBD1; v_gene: TRBV11-2; CDR3aa: CASSLREGAGYGYTF; CDR3nt: TGTGCCAGCAGCTTAAGAGAGGGGGCAGGGTATGGCTACACCTTC
abundance: -; j_gene: TRBJ2-5; d_gene: -; v_gene: TRBV7-6; CDR3aa: CASSSTGGNDGKTQYF; CDR3nt: TGTGCCAGCAGCTCGACTGGGGGGAACGATGGAAAGACCCAGTACTTC
abundance: -; j_gene: TRBJ1-1; d_gene: -; v_gene: TRBV6-5; CDR3aa: CASSYGQAYMNTEAFF; CDR3nt: TGTGCCAGCAGTTACGGGCAGGCCTACATGAACACTGAAGCTTTCTTT
abundance: -; j_gene: TRBJ2-6; d_gene: -; v_gene: TRBV29-1; CDR3aa: CSVQGTGANVLTF; CDR3nt: TGCAGCGTACAGGGAACTGGGGCCAACGTCCTGACTTTC
abundance: -; j_gene: TRBJ2-7; d_gene: -; v_gene: TRBV19; CDR3aa: CASSPPEGFGYEQYF; CDR3nt: TGTGCCAGTAGTCCCCCCGAGGGATTTGGCTACGAGCAGTACTTC
abundance: few; j_gene: TRBJ1-5; d_gene: TRBD1; v_gene: TRBV3-1/TRBV3-2; CDR3aa: CASTPGQGPNQPQHF; CDR3nt: TGTGCCAGCACCCCCGGACAGGGTCCCAATCAGCCCCAGCATTTT
abundance: -; j_gene: TRBJ2-3; d_gene: -; v_gene: TRBV7-2; CDR3aa: CASKTITDTQYF; CDR3nt: TGTGCCAGCAAGACTATCACGGATACGCAGTATTTT
abundance: -; j_gene: TRBJ2-2; d_gene: TRBD2; v_gene: TRBV11-1; CDR3aa: CASSLLAGDTGELFF; CDR3nt: TGTGCCAGCAGCCTCCTAGCGGGAGACACCGGGGAGCTGTTTTTT
abundance: -; j_gene: TRBJ1-2; d_gene: -; v_gene: TRBV12-3/TRBV12-4; CDR3aa: CASSWAPNGYTF; CDR3nt: TGTGCCAGCAGTTGGGCCCCAAATGGCTACACCTTC
abundance: -; j_gene: TRBJ2-7; d_gene: -; v_gene: TRBV29-1; CDR3aa: CSVSRGDSSYEQYF; CDR3nt: TGCAGCGTTTCCCGCGGGGACTCCTCCTACGAGCAGTACTTC
abundance: -; j_gene: TRBJ2-1; d_gene: -; v_gene: TRBV27; CDR3aa: CASSIRRGNEQFF; CDR3nt: TGTGCCAGCAGTATAAGGAGGGGCAATGAGCAGTTCTTC
abundance: -; j_gene: TRBJ2-2; d_gene: -; v_gene: TRBV24-1; CDR3aa: CATSDTGRPNTGELFF; CDR3nt: TGTGCCACCAGTGACACAGGGCGTCCGAACACCGGGGAGCTGTTTTTT